These 25 T cell receptor beta chains were sequenced from one sample in a study of blood T cell repertoires in COVID-19. This table comes from immunoSEQ multiplex PCR, and its TCRdb copy is limited to in-frame clones, with some not included. The table includes 200,000 to 250,000 clones, more than 80% detected once. Sequenced sample: peripheral blood. The receptors originated from a woman of 80 years or more with COVID-19, enrolled during active disease.

V is TRBV10-1 and J is TRBJ2-3, with 7 bases identical to TRBD2. The CDR3 sequence is 16 residues long. From germline, CDR1 is WNHNN and CDR2 SYGVQD (reference sequence). The V and J ends lost 7 bases and 2 bases, in that order; junction bases with no gene match: 12. The CDR3 spells CASMGGMRGFTDTQYF. CDR3 sequence (DNA): TGCGCCAGCATGGGGGGAATGCGGGGGTTCACAGATACGCAGTATTTT.

This chain uses TRBV5-5 with TRBJ1-1; no definite D call. Trimming removed 4 bases from V and 1 base from J, with 11 bases in between. The CDR3 runs 14 residues. Germline-derived CDR1 and CDR2 are SGHKS and YYEKEE (reference sequence). CDR3 nucleotide sequence: TGTGCCAGCAGCCAAATATCGGGGAACACTGAAGCTTTCTTT. As protein: CASSQISGNTEAFF. The full variable domain, rest sourced from reference TRBV5-5 and TRBJ1-1, is DAGVTQSPTHLIKTRGQQVTLRCSPISGHKSVSWYQQVLGQGPQFIFQYYEKEERGRGNFPDRFSARQFPNYSSELNVNALLLGDSALYLCASSQISGNTEAFFGQGTRLTVV.

The chain links TRBV5-1 to TRBJ2-5, with TRBD2 as a possible D gene (6 bases). V shed 4 bases and J shed 3 bases, with 10 bases lying between them. Germline V gene data show CDR1 as SGHRS and CDR2 as YFSETQ. This CDR3 is built from 13 residues. The CDR3 here is CASSAGSEETQYF. The CDR3 DNA follows: TGCGCCAGCAGCGCCGGGAGTGAAGAGACCCAGTACTTC.

The chain employs TRBV2 and TRBJ2-7; 7 nucleotides line up with TRBD2. Trimming at V came to 3 bases and at J to 6 bases, leaving 17 bases not matched to a gene. The V gene's germline CDR1 is SNHLY and CDR2 FYNNEI. The CDR3 has 17 amino acids. The CDR3 DNA sequence: TGTGCCAGCAGTGACTCACTAACTAGCGTTTGGGGTCTCGAGCAGTACTTC. Its translation: CASSDSLTSVWGLEQYF.

The rearrangement uses TRBV12-3 or TRBV12-4 and TRBJ1-2; D possibly corresponds to TRBD1 (5 bases). This CDR3 comprises 13 residues. Between the trimmed V and J ends, which lost 8 bases and 4 bases, there was a span of 14 bases. CDR3 in amino acids: CASALDRRYGYTF. CDR3 coding DNA: TGTGCCAGCGCCCTCGACAGACGCTATGGCTACACCTTC.

The gene calls are TRBV5-4 and TRBJ2-5; TRBD1 aligns across 7 bases. The germline CDR1 and CDR2 sequences are SGHNT and YYREEE (reference sequence). With 0 bases clipped from V and 5 bases from J, the junction kept 1 base outside the gene matches. The CDR3 covers 13 residues. The CDR3 DNA follows: TGTGCCAGCAGCTTGGTACAGGGGGAGACCCAGTACTTC. It specifies CASSLVQGETQYF.

There are a few counts of this clone. The chain joins TRBV6-2 or TRBV6-3 to TRBJ1-5; no definite D call. Trimming left V 6 bases short and J 0 bases short, with 9 bases between. This CDR3 is 14 amino acids long. CDR1 is MNHEY, CDR2 SVGEGT, per germline. The CDR3: CASSSRYSNQPQHF. For the CDR3, the DNA is TGTGCCAGCAGCTCCCGGTATAGCAATCAGCCCCAGCATTTT.

This clone was observed a few times. V and J are TRBV6-1 and TRBJ1-2, with D uncertain. Trimming took 2 bases from V and 3 from J, leaving 16 bases between them. CDR1 and CDR2 from the germline V gene are MNHNS and SASEGT. This CDR3 is 16 amino acids long. CDR3 amino acids: CASSEKAGRGDYGYTF. DNA of the CDR3: TGTGCCAGCAGTGAAAAAGCCGGCCGAGGAGACTATGGCTACACCTTC.

V gene TRBV9 combines with J gene TRBJ2-2, with 8 bases that match TRBD2. The CDR3 runs 15 residues. Per the germline V gene, CDR1 is SGDLS and CDR2 is YYNGEE. The V segment lost 2 bases and the J segment 7 bases; nucleotides outside the gene matches: 7. The CDR3 DNA reads as TGTGCCAGCAGCGTGCAAGCGGGAGAGGTCGGGGAGCTGTTTTTT. Amino acids: CASSVQAGEVGELFF. Full variable domain (outside the CDR3, taken from reference TRBV9 and TRBJ2-2): DSGVTQTPKHLITATGQRVTLRCSPRSGDLSVYWYQQSLDQGLQFLIQYYNGEERAKGNILERFSAQQFPDLHSELNLSSLELGDSALYFCASSVQAGEVGELFFGEGSRLTVL.

The rearrangement links TRBV5-1 to TRBJ1-4; D remains ambiguous. Germline V gene lookup returns CDR1 SGHRS and CDR2 YFSETQ. Trimming stripped 0 bases from V and 1 base from J, with 7 bases between. CDR3 length: 15 amino acids. The CDR3, as DNA: TGCGCCAGCAGCTTGGATCCGGGAACTAATGAAAAACTGTTTTTT. Protein: CASSLDPGTNEKLFF.

The chain is built from TRBV4-1 and TRBJ2-2; a possible D gene is TRBD2 (5 bases). The germline CDR1 and CDR2 sequences are MGHRA and YSYEKL. V dropped 4 bases and J dropped 5 bases, with 17 bases sitting between them. The length of the CDR3 is 16 residues. The CDR3 sequence is CASSPSGSGFTGELFF. Here the CDR3 DNA reads TGCGCCAGCAGCCCTAGTGGAAGCGGATTTACCGGGGAGCTGTTTTTT.

A few counts support this clone. The chain has TRBV10-3 and TRBJ2-1; 8 nucleotides agree with TRBD2. V was clipped by 2 bases and J by 4 bases; unmatched bases: 4. The CDR3 loop spans 15 amino acids. The V gene's germline CDR1 is ENHRY and CDR2 SYGVKD. The chain's CDR3 is CAISEAGGSYNEQFF. DNA for the CDR3: TGTGCCATCAGTGAGGCGGGGGGCTCATACAATGAGCAGTTCTTC.

The gene calls are TRBV9 and TRBJ2-1; 9 bases map to TRBD2. CDR3 length: 15 amino acids. Germline assignment: CDR1 SGDLS and CDR2 YYNGEE. With V trimmed by 3 bases and J by 2 bases, 3 bases remained unmatched. In DNA form, the CDR3 reads TGTGCCAGCAGCGCGACTAGCGGAACCTACAATGAGCAGTTCTTC. Translating gives CASSATSGTYNEQFF.

V is TRBV19 and J is TRBJ1-2, with D uncertain. The V and J ends lost 5 bases and 8 bases respectively, with 12 bases between them. The CDR3 is 12 residues long. CDR1 and CDR2 (germline): LNHDA, SQIVND (reference sequence). The CDR3 loop is CASSPEIGGYTF. The CDR3 DNA follows: TGTGCCAGTAGTCCGGAGATCGGGGGCTACACCTTC.

The chain uses TRBV3-1 (or the pseudogene TRBV3-2) and TRBJ2-1; the D gene is possibly TRBD2 (5 bases). Trimming took 5 bases from V and 9 from J, leaving 11 bases between them. CDR3 length: 12 amino acids. CDR1 and CDR2 from the germline V gene are LGHDT and YNNKEL (reference sequence). The chain's CDR3 is CASSVFEGEQFF. In nucleotides, the CDR3 is TGTGCCAGCAGCGTTTTCGAGGGTGAGCAGTTCTTC.

The chain carries TRBV5-1 and TRBJ1-4, with 10 bases matching TRBD1. The CDR3 contains 14 residues. Trimming removed 4 bases from V and 4 bases from J; junction bases left unmatched: 1. CDR1 is SGHRS and CDR2 is YFSETQ in the germline V gene. The CDR3 here is CASSGQGVNEKLFF. The CDR3 DNA is TGCGCCAGCAGCGGACAGGGGGTTAATGAAAAACTGTTTTTT.

The V and J genes are TRBV28 and TRBJ1-2; D possibly corresponds to TRBD1 (5 bases). The length of the CDR3 is 11 residues. V lost 10 bases and J lost 8, with 14 bases in between. CDR1 and CDR2 (germline): MDHEN, SYDVKM. The CDR3 nucleotides read TGTGCCACCACGAGGGGAGGAGGCTACACCTTC. Translation: CATTRGGGYTF.

Points on this clone: An end of the junction does not agree with germline; a read error may underlie this. This sequence joins TRBV5-5 and TRBJ1-2; tentatively, D is TRBD1 (5 bases). The CDR3 loop spans 14 amino acids. Germline lookup yields CDR1 SGHKS and CDR2 YYEKEE (reference sequence). CDR3 sequence: CASSGGGRPLGGAF. CDR3 coding DNA: TGTGCCAGCAGCGGGGGGGGACGCCCGCTCGGAGGTGCCTTC. Full variable domain (rest looked up from reference TRBV5-5 and TRBJ1-2): DAGVTQSPTHLIKTRGQQVTLRCSPISGHKSVSWYQQVLGQGPQFIFQYYEKEERGRGNFPDRFSARQFPNYSSELNVNALLLGDSALYLCASSGGGRPLGGAFGSGTRLTVV.

This clone was counted only a few times. The chain uses TRBV2 and TRBJ1-5, with D tentatively TRBD1 (5 bases). The V gene's germline CDR1 is SNHLY and CDR2 FYNNEI. V lost 3 bases and J 2 bases, leaving 8 bases between the germline ends. The CDR3 is 14 amino acids. The CDR3 DNA is TGTGCCAGCAGTGATAGGGGCCGCAATCAGCCCCAGCATTTT. Amino acids: CASSDRGRNQPQHF.

The chain employs TRBV4-1 and TRBJ2-6; 7 bases align to TRBD1. Looked up from germline, CDR1 is MGHRA and CDR2 is YSYEKL. The CDR3 is made up of 20 amino acids. Unmatched junction bases numbered 15, after V lost 4 bases and J lost 0 bases. The CDR3 bases are TGCGCCAGCAGCCTCGACAGGGTGGCCCCAAAGTTCTCTGGGGCCAACGTCCTGACTTTC. Protein: CASSLDRVAPKFSGANVLTF.

The rearrangement uses TRBV3-1 (or the pseudogene TRBV3-2) and TRBJ1-1; D is uncertain. Trimming took 4 bases from V and 4 from J, leaving 10 bases between them. This CDR3 region has 13 residues. CDR1 is LGHDT, CDR2 YNNKEL, per germline (reference sequence). The CDR3 region is CASSPRTITEAFF. The CDR3 nucleotides read TGTGCCAGCAGCCCCCGGACTATCACTGAAGCTTTCTTT.

The V call is TRBV21-1, the J call TRBJ1-5. TRBV21-1 is recorded as a pseudogene. CDR3 length equals 13 residues. CDR3 in amino acids: CASTRGGRQPQHF. The CDR3 DNA reads TGTGCCAGCACGAGGGGAGGCCGGCAGCCCCAGCATTTT.

The genes are TRBV11-2 and TRBJ1-1, with D unclear. Between the trimmed V and J ends, which lost 1 base and 7 bases, there was a span of 16 bases. The germline CDR1 and CDR2 sequences are SGHAT and FQNNGV. The CDR3 contains 15 residues. CDR3 amino acids: CASSLVEGGSVEAFF. The CDR3 DNA sequence: TGTGCCAGCAGCTTAGTGGAGGGTGGTTCAGTTGAAGCTTTCTTT.

This clone was counted a few times. The gene calls are TRBV7-9 and TRBJ1-2; D remains ambiguous. Germline V lookup: CDR1 SEHNR, CDR2 FQNEAQ (reference sequence). The CDR3 length is 14 residues. V was pared by 3 bases and J by 4 bases, with 12 bases between. The CDR3 loop reads CASSLEGAGYGYTF. The CDR3 DNA is TGTGCCAGCAGCTTGGAGGGCGCGGGCTATGGCTACACCTTC.

The genes are TRBV6-5 and TRBJ1-6; TRBD1 matches at 7 bases. Germline lookup yields CDR1 MNHEY and CDR2 SVGAGI. The CDR3 totals 15 residues. Unmatched junction bases numbered 3, after V lost 2 bases and J lost 5 bases. DNA for the CDR3: TGTGCCAGCAGTTACCGACAGGGCCATAATTCACCCCTCCACTTT. Amino acids: CASSYRQGHNSPLHF.